This is a list of T cell receptor beta chains from one sample in a study of Ad26.COV2.S vaccination and SARS-CoV-2 variants. TCRdb's table, derived via immunoSEQ multiplex PCR, lists solely in-frame clones and lacks some. The profile covers more than 250,000 clones, with more than 70% appearing a single time and about 3.1% taken by the ten largest. This specimen was peripheral blood, taken in a trial of Ad26.COV2.S vaccine versus placebo. The receptor set was obtained from a person aged 18-60 years who received the Ad26.COV2.S COVID-19 vaccine or a placebo. Both conserved end residues are part of each CDR3. D genes are given only for firm matches. The listing skips clone size in some rows; elsewhere it reads once, few, many or a size class.

>TRBJ1-2|-|TRBV25-1|-
TGTGCCAGCAGTTGGGGAAACTATGGCTACACCTTC
CASSWGNYGYTF
>TRBJ1-2|-|TRBV18|-
TGTGCCAGCTCACCGGGGGGAGGCCAGAACTACTATGGCTACACCTTC
CASSPGGGQNYYGYTF
>TRBJ2-5|-|TRBV7-8|-
TGTGCCAGCAGCCCACCACGAGAGACCCAGTACTTC
CASSPPRETQYF
>TRBJ1-2|-|TRBV15|TRBD1
TGTGCCACCAGCAGAGGCCGGGGACAGGTTAACTATGGCTACACCTTC
CATSRGRGQVNYGYTF
>TRBJ2-5|-|TRBV7-9|-
TGTGCCAGCAGCTCCGAGGTGTCGCAAGAGACCCAGTACTTC
CASSSEVSQETQYF
>TRBJ1-5|-|TRBV7-9|-
TGTGCCAGCAGCGTACAGGGTGGCAATCAGCCCCAGCATTTT
CASSVQGGNQPQHF
>TRBJ2-1|once|TRBV18|TRBD2
TGTGCCAGCTCACCACCTGCGGCGGGAGGGTACAATGAGCAGTTCTTC
CASSPPAAGGYNEQFF
>TRBJ2-3|-|TRBV7-2|TRBD1
TGTGCCAGCAGCACGGACAGGACCTTCACAGATACGCAGTATTTT
CASSTDRTFTDTQYF
>TRBJ2-7|-|TRBV5-6|TRBD2
TGTGCCAGCAGCTCCCGGGGATTTAGCGGGAGGCCCTCCTACGAGCAGTACTTC
CASSSRGFSGRPSYEQYF
>TRBJ1-2|once|TRBV4-1|-
TGCGCCAGCAGCCAAGGGGATCTGGGGGGAAGGGTCTATGGCTACACCTTC
CASSQGDLGGRVYGYTF
>TRBJ1-3|-|TRBV3-1/TRBV3-2|-
TGTGCCAGCAGCCAAGGACAGTCCGGAAACACCATATATTTT
CASSQGQSGNTIYF
>TRBJ2-7|-|TRBV27|TRBD1
TGTGCCAGCAGCTTGGGGGCAGGGGGCTACGAGCAGTACTTC
CASSLGAGGYEQYF
>TRBJ2-7|-|TRBV7-9|TRBD1
TGTGCCAGCAGCCAGTTCAAACAACAGGGGGCGAATTACGAGCAGTACTTC
CASSQFKQQGANYEQYF
>TRBJ2-1|once|TRBV27|-
TGTGCCAGCAGTTTAAGGAAACTAGGAAGGGGTGAGCAGTTCTTC
CASSLRKLGRGEQFF
>TRBJ1-1|once|TRBV7-6|TRBD1
TGTGCCAGCAGCCTCCGGGACAGGGGCACTGAAGCTTTCTTT
CASSLRDRGTEAFF
>TRBJ2-5|once|TRBV7-6|-
TGTGCCAGCAGCTTAGAAGGGGTAGAGACCCAGTACTTC
CASSLEGVETQYF
>TRBJ1-2|-|TRBV6-5|-
TGTGCCAGCAGTTCCGGGTATGGCTACACCTTC
CASSSGYGYTF
>TRBJ1-1|once|TRBV5-8|-
TGTGCCAGCAGCTTGGTTCTTGCGGGACCTGGGAACACTGAAGCTTTCTTT
CASSLVLAGPGNTEAFF
>TRBJ1-2|-|TRBV18|-
TGTGCCAGCTCACCATTGGTTAGGGATTATGGCTACACCTTC
CASSPLVRDYGYTF
>TRBJ2-6|-|TRBV7-2|-
TGTGCCAGCAGCTTAGGCTCTGGGGCCAACGTCCTGACTTTC
CASSLGSGANVLTF
>TRBJ1-2|-|TRBV19|-
TGTGCCAGTAGTGAGTTAGGGATCCCCGAAGGAGGCTACACCTTC
CASSELGIPEGGYTF
>TRBJ1-5|-|TRBV4-2|-
TGTGCCAGCAGCCAAGACGTCAGGGATGGGTTGCCCCAGCATTTT
CASSQDVRDGLPQHF
>TRBJ2-1|-|TRBV3-1/TRBV3-2|-
TGTGCCAGCAGCCATATCCGGACAAATGAGCAGTTCTTC
CASSHIRTNEQFF